A selection of T cell receptor beta chains follows, all from one sample in a study of metastatic and nonmetastatic thyroid tumors. TCRdb used MiXCR to call clones anew from the PCR reads. The sample gives 32,000 or so clones, roughly 15% of which show up once; roughly 5.6% is in the top ten. Source material: blood. The receptor set was obtained from a male donor with papillary thyroid cancer or a benign thyroid nodule (not recorded which). Some clones in this sample may be carry-over from other donors' samples. CDR3s include the opening cysteine and the closing phenylalanine or tryptophan. A D gene is named only where the DNA matches it firmly. Clone sizes are shown as once, few, many, or a class for an expanded clone.

J gene,clone size,V gene,D gene,CDR3 DNA,CDR3 protein
TRBJ2-3,many,TRBV5-8,-,TGTGCCAGCAGCCGGGACGGAAGCACAGATACGCAGTATTTT,CASSRDGSTDTQYF
TRBJ1-6,many,TRBV6-1,-,TGTGCCAGCAGTCGGGCCGGAACAGTCTATAATTCACCCCTCCACTTT,CASSRAGTVYNSPLHF
TRBJ2-3,many,TRBV24-1,TRBD2,TGTGCCACCAGTGACATGACTAGCTCTAGCACAGATACGCAGTATTTT,CATSDMTSSSTDTQYF
TRBJ2-1,many,TRBV6-1,-,TGTGCCAGCAGTCCCACCCCAGGATACAATGAGCAGTTCTTC,CASSPTPGYNEQFF
TRBJ2-1,medium-sized,TRBV12-3/TRBV12-4,-,TGTGCCAGCACCTTTCTCAATGAGCAGTTCTTC,CASTFLNEQFF
TRBJ2-1,few,TRBV27,-,TGTGCCAGCAGGACCCCAGGGGGGTTCAATGAGCAGTTCTTC,CASRTPGGFNEQFF
TRBJ2-7,few,TRBV27,-,TGTTCCAGCAGTTTAGCCCGAGCGGATCTTAGTCCCTACGAGCAGTACTTC,CSSSLARADLSPYEQYF
TRBJ1-6,many,TRBV11-3,-,TGTGCCAGCAGCTTATCCGCAGCCTATAATTCACCCCTCCACTTT,CASSLSAAYNSPLHF
TRBJ2-2,many,TRBV9,TRBD2,TGTGCCAGCAGCGCCAGACTAGCGGGCTTCAACACCGGGGAGCTGTTTTTT,CASSARLAGFNTGELFF
TRBJ2-5,many,TRBV13,TRBD2,TGTGCCAGCAGCAAGGGACTAGCGGGGCGCGAGCAAGAGACCCAGTACTTC,CASSKGLAGREQETQYF
TRBJ1-5,few,TRBV6-2/TRBV6-3,TRBD1,TGTGCCAGCAGTTACCCGATGGACAGGGCGCAGCCCCAGCATTTT,CASSYPMDRAQPQHF
TRBJ2-5,many,TRBV20-1,-,TGCAGTGCTAGCAGGGAAGGTGAAGTCCAAGAGACCCAGTACTTC,CSASREGEVQETQYF
TRBJ1-6,many,TRBV18,-,TGTGCCAGCTCACCCCGGGACCAGCCGTCACCCCTCCACTTT,CASSPRDQPSPLHF
TRBJ1-2,many,TRBV6-1,-,TGTGCCAGCGCCCCCCGCGCGGGGGCGAGTGGCTACACCTTC,CASAPRAGASGYTF
TRBJ1-2,few,TRBV9,-,TGTGCCAACAGCTTTGCACCGGAGGGCGCGATCTATGGCTACACCTTC,CANSFAPEGAIYGYTF
TRBJ1-2,few,TRBV27,TRBD1,TGTGCCAGCAGATACACCGGGACAGATGGATACACCTTC,CASRYTGTDGYTF
TRBJ2-5,few,TRBV11-2,TRBD2,TGTGCCAGCAGCCCGCGTCGTGGTTTGGGGGGGGAGACCCAGTACTTC,CASSPRRGLGGETQYF
TRBJ2-5,many,TRBV7-9,-,TGTGCCAGCAGCCCCCGTCGGGCAGGATGGTCACAAGAGACCCAGTACTTC,CASSPRRAGWSQETQYF
TRBJ1-2,many,TRBV20-1,-,TGCAGTGCTTATAATAGTTTGGGGGACTATGGCTACACCTTC,CSAYNSLGDYGYTF